This TCR beta chain was sequenced during a study of blood T cell repertoires in COVID-19. Measured with immunoSEQ multiplex PCR; TCRdb has only the in-frame clones, and not every one. Found here are approximately 500,000 clones, approximately 85% of them singletons; the top ten hold about 3.2%. Germline values: CDR1 LGHDT, CDR2 YNNKEL (reference sequence). The CDR3 spans 14 residues. The junction had 7 bases not matched to a gene; V was cut back by 4 bases and J by 10 bases. Sequenced: peripheral blood. This sequence originates from a human donor in a cohort sampled during active COVID-19. This rearrangement joins TRBV3-1 (or the pseudogene TRBV3-2) to TRBJ1-4; TRBD1 matches at 9 bases. The CDR3 DNA sequence: TGTGCCAGCAGCCTCAGACAGGGGGAGGTAAAACTGTTTTTT. It yields the protein CASSLRQGEVKLFF.